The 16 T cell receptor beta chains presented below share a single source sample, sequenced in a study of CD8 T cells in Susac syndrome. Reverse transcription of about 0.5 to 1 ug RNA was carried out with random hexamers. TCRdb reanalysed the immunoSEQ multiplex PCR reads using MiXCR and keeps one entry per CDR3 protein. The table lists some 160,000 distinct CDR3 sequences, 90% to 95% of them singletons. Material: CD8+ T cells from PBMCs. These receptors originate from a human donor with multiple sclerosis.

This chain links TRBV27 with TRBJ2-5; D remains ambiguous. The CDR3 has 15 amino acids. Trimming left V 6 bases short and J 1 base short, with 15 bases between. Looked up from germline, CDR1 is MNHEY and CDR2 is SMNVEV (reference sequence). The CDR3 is CASSRARAVQETQYF. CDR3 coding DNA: TGTGCCAGCAGCCGGGCACGGGCGGTCCAAGAGACCCAGTACTTC.

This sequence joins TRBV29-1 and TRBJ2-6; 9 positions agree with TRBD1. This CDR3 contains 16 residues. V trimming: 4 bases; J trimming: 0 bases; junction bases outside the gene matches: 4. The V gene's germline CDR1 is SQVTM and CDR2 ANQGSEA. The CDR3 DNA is TGCAGCGTTGCCGGGACAGGGTTCTCTGGGGCCAACGTCCTGACTTTC. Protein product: CSVAGTGFSGANVLTF.

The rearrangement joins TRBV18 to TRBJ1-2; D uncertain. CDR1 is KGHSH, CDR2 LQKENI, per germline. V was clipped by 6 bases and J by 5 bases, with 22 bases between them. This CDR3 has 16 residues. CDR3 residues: CASSPTNFGGRYGYTF. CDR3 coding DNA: TGTGCCAGCTCTCCCACAAATTTTGGAGGGAGATATGGCTACACCTTC.

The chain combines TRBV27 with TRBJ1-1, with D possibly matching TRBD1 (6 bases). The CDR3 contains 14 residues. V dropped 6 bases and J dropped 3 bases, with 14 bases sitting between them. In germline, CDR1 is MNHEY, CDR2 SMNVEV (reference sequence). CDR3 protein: CASRRPGVDTEAFF. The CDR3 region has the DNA TGTGCCAGCAGGCGACCAGGGGTCGACACTGAAGCTTTCTTT.

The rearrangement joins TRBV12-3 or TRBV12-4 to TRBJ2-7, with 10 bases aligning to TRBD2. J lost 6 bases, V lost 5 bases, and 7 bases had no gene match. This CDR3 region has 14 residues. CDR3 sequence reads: CASSIGLAGAEQYF. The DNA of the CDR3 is TGTGCCAGCAGTATCGGTCTAGCGGGAGCCGAGCAGTACTTC.

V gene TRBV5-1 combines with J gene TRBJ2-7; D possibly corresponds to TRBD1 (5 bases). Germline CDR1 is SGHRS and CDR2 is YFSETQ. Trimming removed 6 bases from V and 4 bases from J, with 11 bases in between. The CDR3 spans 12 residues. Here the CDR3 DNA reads TGCGCCAGCACAGGGTCGGGTTACGAGCAGTACTTC. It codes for CASTGSGYEQYF.

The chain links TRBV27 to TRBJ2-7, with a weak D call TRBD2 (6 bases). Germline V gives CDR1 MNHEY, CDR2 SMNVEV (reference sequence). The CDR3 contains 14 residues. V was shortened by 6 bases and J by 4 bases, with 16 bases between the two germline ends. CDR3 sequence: CASRPGTESYEQYF. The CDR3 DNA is TGTGCCAGCAGACCAGGGACTGAAAGTTACGAGCAGTACTTC.

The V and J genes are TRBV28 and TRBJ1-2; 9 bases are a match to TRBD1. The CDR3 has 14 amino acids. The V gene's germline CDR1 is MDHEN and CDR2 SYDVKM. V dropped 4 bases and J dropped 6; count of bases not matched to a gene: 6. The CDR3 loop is CASSWDREKDGYTF. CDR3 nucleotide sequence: TGTGCCAGCAGTTGGGACAGGGAAAAGGATGGCTACACCTTC.

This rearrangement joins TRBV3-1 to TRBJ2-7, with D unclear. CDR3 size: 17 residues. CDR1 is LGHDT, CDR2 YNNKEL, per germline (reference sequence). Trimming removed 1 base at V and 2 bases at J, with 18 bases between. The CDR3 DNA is TGTGCCAGCAGCCAAGGATTTCGGGCGCGGTTAGCCTACGAGCAGTACTTC. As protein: CASSQGFRARLAYEQYF.

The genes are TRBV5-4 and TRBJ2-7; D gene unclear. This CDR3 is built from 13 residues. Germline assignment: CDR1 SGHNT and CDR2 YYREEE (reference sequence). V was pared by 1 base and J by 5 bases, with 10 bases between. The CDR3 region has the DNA TGTGCCAGCAGCTTGTGGCTTTCCCACGAGCAGTACTTC. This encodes CASSLWLSHEQYF.

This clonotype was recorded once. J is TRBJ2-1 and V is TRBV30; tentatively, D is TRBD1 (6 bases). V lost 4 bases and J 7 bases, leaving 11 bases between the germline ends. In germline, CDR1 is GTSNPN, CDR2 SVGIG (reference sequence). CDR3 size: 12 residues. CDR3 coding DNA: TGTGCCTGGACAGGGGTGGGGAATGAGCAGTTCTTC. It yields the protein CAWTGVGNEQFF.

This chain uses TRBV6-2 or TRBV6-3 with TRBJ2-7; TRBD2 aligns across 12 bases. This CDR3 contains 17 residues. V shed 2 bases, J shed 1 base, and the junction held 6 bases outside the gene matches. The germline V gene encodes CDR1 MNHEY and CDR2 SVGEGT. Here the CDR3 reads CASSYRLAGDPSYEQYF. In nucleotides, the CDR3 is TGTGCCAGCAGTTACCGACTAGCGGGGGACCCGTCCTACGAGCAGTACTTC.

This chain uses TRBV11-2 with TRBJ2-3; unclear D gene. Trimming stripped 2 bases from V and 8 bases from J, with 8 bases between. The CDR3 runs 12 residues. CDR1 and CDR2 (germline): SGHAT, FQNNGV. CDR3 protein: CASSLFAFTQYF. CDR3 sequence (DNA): TGTGCCAGCAGCTTATTCGCTTTTACGCAGTATTTT.

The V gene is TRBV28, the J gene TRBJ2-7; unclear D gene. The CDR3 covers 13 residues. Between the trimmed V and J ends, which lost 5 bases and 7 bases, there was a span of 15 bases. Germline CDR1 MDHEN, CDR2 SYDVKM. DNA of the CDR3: TGTGCCAGCAGTCTCTACACGATTGGGGAGCAGTACTTC. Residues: CASSLYTIGEQYF.

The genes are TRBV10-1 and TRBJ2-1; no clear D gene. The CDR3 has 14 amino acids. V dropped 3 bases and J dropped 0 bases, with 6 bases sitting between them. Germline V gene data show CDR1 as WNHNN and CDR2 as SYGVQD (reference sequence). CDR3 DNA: TGCGCCAGCAGTGATCACATCTCCTACAATGAGCAGTTCTTC. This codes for CASSDHISYNEQFF.

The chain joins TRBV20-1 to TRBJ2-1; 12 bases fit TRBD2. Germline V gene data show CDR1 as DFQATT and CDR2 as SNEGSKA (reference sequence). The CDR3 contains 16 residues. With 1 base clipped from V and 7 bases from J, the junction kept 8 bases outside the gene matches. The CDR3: CSARGLAGAFWNEQFF. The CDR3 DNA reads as TGCAGTGCTAGAGGACTAGCGGGGGCCTTTTGGAATGAGCAGTTCTTC.